The next 27 T cell receptor beta chains were all read from a single sample in a study of T cells in tuberculosis. Using immunoSEQ multiplex PCR, the repertoire was profiled, and TCRdb retains in-frame clones only, with some absent. Among approximately 100,000 clones listed, approximately 91% were seen once. Cells were sorted from thawed PBMC rested overnight and stained with GMM-loaded CD1B tetramer, viability dye and anti-CD3. The CD1B tetramers carried C32 glucose monomycolate purified from Rhodococcus equi. Sequenced material: CD1b-GMM tetramer-negative cells sorted from PBMCs. These receptors came from an adult woman with latent tuberculosis.

This clone was picked up a small number of times. CDR3 sequence: CASSETGTSGSNEQFF. Here the CDR3 DNA reads TGTGCCAGCAGTGAGACCGGGACTAGCGGGTCCAATGAGCAGTTCTTC. V and J are TRBV6-4 and TRBJ2-1, with 12 nucleotides matching TRBD2. Germline V lookup: CDR1 MRHNA, CDR2 SNTAGT. J was trimmed by 6 bases and V by 3 bases; bases with no gene match: 6. The CDR3 runs 16 residues.

V usage is TRBV19 and J usage is TRBJ2-5, with D perhaps TRBD2 (7 bases). CDR3 length: 15 residues. CDR1 is LNHDA, CDR2 SQIVND, per germline (reference sequence). The V end was cut by 1 base, the J end by 5 bases, with 14 bases between. The CDR3 spells CASSIAWGGPETQYF. The CDR3, as DNA: TGTGCCAGTAGTATAGCATGGGGGGGCCCGGAGACCCAGTACTTC. Variable domain in full (rest from reference TRBV19 and TRBJ2-5): DGGITQSPKYLFRKEGQNVTLSCEQNLNHDAMYWYRQDPGQGLRLIYYSQIVNDFQKGDIAEGYSVSREKKESFPLTVTSAQKNPTAFYLCASSIAWGGPETQYFGPGTRLLVL.

The chain recombines TRBV11-2 with TRBJ1-2; 10 bases align to TRBD1. Germline CDR1 reads SGHAT; CDR2 reads FQNNGV. The CDR3 runs to 13 residues. Trimming cost V 4 bases and J 7 bases; bases outside gene matches: 3. The CDR3 protein is CASSYGQGVGYTF. The CDR3 DNA follows: TGTGCCAGCAGCTACGGACAGGGGGTTGGCTACACCTTC.

This clone occurred once. Here the CDR3 DNA reads TGTGCCAGCAGCCAAGACACAAGAAATGAAAAACTGTTTTTT. It yields the protein CASSQDTRNEKLFF. The chain combines TRBV4-2 with TRBJ1-4; unclear D gene. The CDR3 is 14 amino acids. The germline V and J ends were trimmed by 0 bases and 5 bases, with 7 bases remaining between them. Germline CDR1 reads LGHNA; CDR2 reads YNFKEQ.

This clone was counted only a few times. This chain connects TRBV10-2 to TRBJ1-2; 7 nucleotides agree with TRBD1. This CDR3 is 11 amino acids long. The ends lost 3 bases at V and 12 bases at J; junction bases unmatched: 4. Germline V gives CDR1 WSHSY, CDR2 SAAADI. The CDR3 DNA sequence: TGCGCCAGCAGTGAAGAGGGGGCGAACACCTTC. Encoded protein: CASSEEGANTF.

The chain employs TRBV27 and TRBJ1-1; 8 bases match TRBD1. The CDR3 runs to 14 residues. After removal of 6 bases from V and 0 bases from J, the junction contained 3 bases not matched to a gene. Germline loops: CDR1 MNHEY, CDR2 SMNVEV (reference sequence). CDR3 in amino acids: CASSPGQVNTEAFF. For the CDR3, the DNA is TGTGCCAGCAGCCCGGGACAGGTGAACACTGAAGCTTTCTTT.

The CDR3 spells CASSWSGGAHYDTQYF. The CDR3 bases are TGTGCCAGCAGCTGGAGCGGGGGAGCCCACTATGATACGCAGTATTTT. The J gene is TRBJ2-3, the V gene TRBV7-9; 8 bases are shared with TRBD2. Germline CDR1 reads SEHNR; CDR2 reads FQNEAQ (reference sequence). With V trimmed by 4 bases and J by 6 bases, 12 bases remained unmatched. The CDR3 extends over 16 amino acids.

The chain links TRBV6-1 to TRBJ2-3; TRBD1 aligns across 9 bases. The V gene end was trimmed by 6 bases and the J gene end by 4 bases; junction bases not matched to a gene: 2. The CDR3 is made up of 13 amino acids. Germline lookup yields CDR1 MNHNS and CDR2 SASEGT. CDR3 nucleotide sequence: TGTGCCAGCAGCTACAGGGGGCCAGATACGCAGTATTTT. Amino acid sequence: CASSYRGPDTQYF.

CDR3 loop: CASRSGASTDTQYF. CDR3 bases: TGTGCCAGCAGGTCAGGGGCGAGCACAGATACGCAGTATTTT. The chain recombines TRBV2 with TRBJ2-3; a possible D gene is TRBD1 (6 bases). Trimming removed 6 bases at V and 0 bases at J, with 10 bases between. CDR3 length: 14 residues. CDR1 is SNHLY and CDR2 is FYNNEI in the germline V gene.

V and J are TRBV28 and TRBJ2-7; no definite D call. Germline loops: CDR1 MDHEN, CDR2 SYDVKM. CDR3 size: 14 residues. The CDR3 DNA follows: TGTGCCAGCAGTTCCCCCCCACCAGGCTACGAGCGGTACGTC. Encoded protein: CASSSPPPGYERYV.

The chain joins TRBV12-5 to TRBJ1-5, with TRBD1 as a possible D gene (6 bases). Trimming cost V 2 bases and J 0 bases, with 14 bases left between them. Looked up from germline, CDR1 is LGHNT and CDR2 is FRNRAP. This CDR3 is built from 17 residues. As DNA, the CDR3 is TGTGCTAGTGGTTTGAGGGGGGGGCTTTATAGCAATCAGCCCCAGCATTTT. Translation: CASGLRGGLYSNQPQHF. Full variable domain (missing parts from reference TRBV12-5 and TRBJ1-5): DARVTQTPRHKVTEMGQEVTMRCQPILGHNTVFWYRQTMMQGLELLAYFRNRAPLDDSGMPKDRFSAEMPDATLATLKIQPSEPRDSAVYFCASGLRGGLYSNQPQHFGDGTRLSIL.

V gene TRBV5-1 combines with J gene TRBJ2-5, with D maybe TRBD2 (5 bases). V dropped 0 bases and J dropped 3 bases, with 6 bases sitting between them. CDR1 and CDR2 from the germline V gene are SGHRS and YFSETQ. The CDR3 has 13 residues. The CDR3 DNA reads as TGCGCCAGCAGCTTGGCCGGGAAAGAGACCCAGTACTTC. The encoded protein is CASSLAGKETQYF.

This chain uses TRBV13 with TRBJ2-7; TRBD2 aligns across 8 bases. This CDR3 region has 17 residues. Germline V lookup: CDR1 PRHDT, CDR2 FYEKMQ (reference sequence). Germline trimming cut 2 bases from V and 0 bases from J; bases unmatched to any gene: 9. CDR3 bases: TGTGCCAGCAGCTTAATAGGAAGCGGGGGCTCCTCCTACGAGCAGTACTTC. Its translation: CASSLIGSGGSSYEQYF.

The CDR3 DNA is TGTGCCAGCAGCTTGAGGAGAAGCGGGGGCACAGATACGCAGTATTTT. Amino acids: CASSLRRSGGTDTQYF. The chain joins TRBV5-8 to TRBJ2-3, with 7 bases matching TRBD2. CDR1 and CDR2 (germline): SGHTS, YDEGEE. J was trimmed by 1 base and V by 1 base; bases with no gene match: 6. The CDR3 contains 16 residues.

The chain links TRBV9 to TRBJ2-1; D possibly corresponds to TRBD2 (7 bases). CDR3 length: 16 amino acids. V lost 0 bases and J lost 5, with 15 bases in between. Germline values: CDR1 SGDLS, CDR2 YYNGEE. CDR3 in amino acids: CASSVVWGGPNNEQFF. The CDR3 region has the DNA TGTGCCAGCAGCGTAGTTTGGGGGGGGCCAAACAATGAGCAGTTCTTC.

The rearrangement uses TRBV7-9 and TRBJ1-2; D call uncertain. The V and J ends lost 3 bases and 6 bases respectively, with 14 bases between them. Germline values: CDR1 SEHNR, CDR2 FQNEAQ (reference sequence). This CDR3 region has 14 residues. The CDR3, as DNA: TGTGCCAGCAGCTTGGGTAGGAGGGAGGATGGCTACACCTTC. It codes for CASSLGRREDGYTF.

The V call is TRBV11-2, the J call TRBJ2-3, with TRBD2 identical over 10 bases. With V trimmed by 3 bases and J by 2 bases, 5 bases remained unmatched. This CDR3 comprises 16 residues. The germline V gene encodes CDR1 SGHAT and CDR2 FQNNGV. The CDR3 DNA sequence: TGTGCCAGCAGCTTTGTAGCGGGGGGACCCACAGATACGCAGTATTTT. It yields the protein CASSFVAGGPTDTQYF.

The table lists this clone with a count of one. This sample also contains other DNA sequences that code for the same CDR3. This chain uses TRBV6-5 with TRBJ1-1; D not resolved. Per germline, CDR1 MNHEY and CDR2 SVGAGI. CDR3 size: 15 residues. The germline V and J ends were trimmed by 11 bases and 1 base, with 20 bases remaining between them. CDR3 in amino acids: CASCFKITANTEAFF. CDR3 coding DNA: TGTGCCTCCTGCTTCAAAATCACAGCGAACACTGAAGCTTTCTTT.

J is TRBJ1-2 and V is TRBV5-4; perhaps TRBD1 as D (6 bases). V was trimmed by 0 bases and J by 6 bases, leaving 15 bases between them. This CDR3 comprises 15 residues. Germline assignment: CDR1 SGHNT and CDR2 YYREEE (reference sequence). CDR3 sequence (DNA): TGTGCCAGCAGCTTGGGGGGGGGCGCCGGAGATGGCTACACCTTC. Protein: CASSLGGGAGDGYTF.

The chain has TRBV2 and TRBJ2-4, with 13 bases aligning to TRBD2. The CDR3 covers 17 residues. The ends lost 3 bases at V and 8 bases at J; junction bases unmatched: 10. CDR1 and CDR2 (germline): SNHLY, FYNNEI. The chain's CDR3 is CASSEELAGGVGDIQYF. Written as DNA, the CDR3 is TGTGCCAGCAGTGAGGAACTAGCGGGGGGGGTGGGGGACATTCAGTACTTC.

The rearrangement joins TRBV9 to TRBJ1-1; unclear D gene. Germline V gene data show CDR1 as SGDLS and CDR2 as YYNGEE. Trimming left V 4 bases short and J 3 bases short, with 13 bases between. This CDR3 has 14 amino acids. The CDR3 region has the DNA TGTGCCAGCAGCCCAAGACAAACGTACACTGAAGCTTTCTTT. Amino acids: CASSPRQTYTEAFF.

This rearrangement joins TRBV6-6 to TRBJ2-5; TRBD2 aligns across 9 bases. CDR3 length: 14 amino acids. The trim removed 2 bases at V and 8 bases at J, leaving 6 bases unmatched. The germline gives CDR1 MNHNY, CDR2 SVGAGI (reference sequence). The CDR3: CASSYLSGGTTQYF. DNA of the CDR3: TGTGCCAGCAGTTACCTTAGCGGGGGAACTACCCAGTACTTC.

V is TRBV7-3 and J is TRBJ2-3; 7 bases are shared with TRBD1. This CDR3 is built from 13 residues. V gave up 5 bases and J gave up 3 bases; unmatched junction bases: 2. Germline V gene sequence: CDR1 SGHTA, CDR2 FQGTGA. The CDR3 reads CASSVQGTDTQYF. The CDR3 nucleotides read TGTGCCAGCAGCGTACAGGGGACAGATACGCAGTATTTT. The variable domain in full, with the rest retrieved from reference TRBV7-3 and TRBJ2-3, is GAGVSQTPSNKVTEKGKYVELRCDPISGHTALYWYRQSLGQGPEFLIYFQGTGAADDSGLPNDRFFAVRPEGSVSTLKIQRTERGDSAVYLCASSVQGTDTQYFGPGTRLTVL.

This rearrangement joins TRBV29-1 to TRBJ2-1; D unclear. Germline CDR1 and CDR2: SQVTM and ANQGSEA. This CDR3 has 15 residues. V dropped 4 bases and J dropped 1 base, with 14 bases sitting between them. The CDR3 coding sequence is TGCAGCGTTGTGCGGTCAGTATCGTCCTACAATGAGCAGTTCTTC. This sequence encodes CSVVRSVSSYNEQFF.

The chain has TRBV30 and TRBJ2-5; 7 bases align to TRBD2. The V gene end was trimmed by 0 bases and the J gene end by 5 bases; junction bases not matched to a gene: 9. The CDR3 totals 15 residues. The germline V gene encodes CDR1 GTSNPN and CDR2 SVGIG (reference sequence). CDR3 protein: CAWSVQAGTGETQYF. DNA for the CDR3: TGTGCCTGGAGTGTACAAGCGGGGACCGGTGAGACCCAGTACTTC.

The chain joins TRBV5-1 to TRBJ2-7; D perhaps matches TRBD1 (5 bases). This CDR3 contains 15 residues. Trimming stripped 3 bases from V and 4 bases from J, with 17 bases between. CDR1 SGHRS and CDR2 YFSETQ come from the germline V gene. CDR3 in amino acids: CASSSDRAQGYEQYF. The CDR3 DNA sequence: TGCGCCAGCAGCTCCGACCGCGCTCAGGGTTACGAGCAGTACTTC. The whole variable domain, filled in from reference TRBV5-1 and TRBJ2-7, reads KAGVTQTPRYLIKTRGQQVTLSCSPISGHRSVSWYQQTPGQGLQFLFEYFSETQRNKGNFPGRFSGRQFSNSRSEMNVSTLELGDSALYLCASSSDRAQGYEQYFGPGTRLTVT.

The chain uses TRBV6-5 and TRBJ1-1; 7 bases are shared with TRBD1. The germline V gene has CDR1 MNHEY and CDR2 SVGAGI. This CDR3 region has 14 residues. V gave up 2 bases and J gave up 8 bases; unmatched junction bases: 8. CDR3 bases: TGTGCCAGCAGTTACAAGGGGGCCGGTGGGGAAGCTTTCTTT. It specifies CASSYKGAGGEAFF.